The 10 T cell receptor beta chains reported below all come from one sample, sequenced in a study of cytomegalovirus exposure and HLA in healthy donors (dated by TCRdb to about 2017). Libraries came from the immunoSEQ multiplex PCR assay. TCRdb took this table from immuneACCESS and kept in-frame rearrangements with V and J called. Such tables lack part of the clones; where checked against another copy, unresolved V genes explain under half of the gap, and the rest is unexplained. The sample records around 190,000 clones, more than 70% of which are singletons. The ten largest clones add up to about 1.6% of the sample. The specimen was PBMCs. The receptors were sampled from a woman aged 18-29 years in good health and CMV-seronegative.

The rearrangement uses TRBV6-4 and TRBJ1-1, with D perhaps matching TRBD1 (6 bases). Trimming removed 6 bases from V and 1 base from J, with 15 bases in between. The germline gives CDR1 MRHNA, CDR2 SNTAGT. The CDR3 consists of 15 residues. The CDR3 region is CASSPYSTGNTEAFF. Written as DNA, the CDR3 is TGTGCCAGCAGCCCATACTCGACAGGGAACACTGAAGCTTTCTTT.

The chain carries TRBV10-2 and TRBJ1-6; D is undetermined. The CDR3 is 15 amino acids. Germline lookup yields CDR1 WSHSY and CDR2 SAAADI. The V gene lost 4 bases and the J gene lost 8 bases, with 15 bases spanning the gap. Written as DNA, the CDR3 is TGCGCCAGCAGTGCTTCTAAGGGAGAGGATTCACCCCTCCACTTT. Its translation is CASSASKGEDSPLHF.

The CDR3 loop reads CASSSGTSGLSSYNEQFF. For the CDR3, the DNA is TGTGCCAGCAGCTCCGGGACTAGCGGGTTGAGCTCCTACAATGAGCAGTTCTTC. The chain has TRBV13 and TRBJ2-1; TRBD2 matches 12 bases. The CDR3 totals 18 residues. The junction had 7 bases not matched to a gene; V was cut back by 4 bases and J by 0 bases. CDR1 is PRHDT and CDR2 is FYEKMQ in the germline V gene (reference sequence).

V is TRBV4-2 and J is TRBJ1-2; D perhaps matches TRBD1 (6 bases). V was clipped by 1 base and J by 2 bases, with 8 bases between them. The CDR3 has 14 amino acids. In germline, CDR1 is LGHNA, CDR2 YNFKEQ. This chain's CDR3 is CASSQVTGNYGYTF. Here the CDR3 DNA reads TGTGCCAGCAGCCAAGTTACAGGGAACTATGGCTACACCTTC.

This clone has only a few counts. The chain couples TRBV9 to TRBJ1-2; maybe TRBD1 (5 bases). Trimming pared 5 bases from V and 4 bases from J, leaving 15 bases between. Per the germline V gene, CDR1 is SGDLS and CDR2 is YYNGEE. This CDR3 contains 14 residues. The CDR3 DNA is TGTGCCAGCAGTGACGGACACTCAACCTATGGCTACACCTTC. As protein: CASSDGHSTYGYTF.

The CDR3 coding sequence is TGTGCCATCACCTTAACAGCAGGCACAGATACGCAGTATTTT. Residues: CAITLTAGTDTQYF. This chain connects TRBV7-9 to TRBJ2-3; no definite D call. This CDR3 has 14 residues. Per the germline V gene, CDR1 is SEHNR and CDR2 is FQNEAQ (reference sequence). V was cut by 10 bases and J by 1 base, with 15 bases left in between.

The chain carries TRBV5-1 and TRBJ1-6, with 8 bases fitting TRBD1. This CDR3 has 15 amino acids. J gave up 10 bases and V 4 bases, and 10 bases lay outside the gene matches. Germline V gene data show CDR1 as SGHRS and CDR2 as YFSETQ. CDR3 DNA: TGCGCCAGCAGCCCGGGGGTCAGGGGGCAATCACCCCTCCACTTT. Its protein is CASSPGVRGQSPLHF.

This chain links TRBV25-1 with TRBJ2-1; possible D gene TRBD1, 5 bases. Trimming removed 6 bases from V and 3 bases from J, with 18 bases in between. The germline gives CDR1 MGHDK, CDR2 SYGVNS. CDR3 size: 16 residues. This chain's CDR3 is CASSASQGVGYNEQFF. The CDR3 DNA is TGTGCCAGCAGCGCTTCCCAGGGTGTGGGCTACAATGAGCAGTTCTTC. Full variable domain (rest looked up from reference TRBV25-1 and TRBJ2-1): EADIYQTPRYLVIGTGKKITLECSQTMGHDKMYWYQQDPGMELHLIHYSYGVNSTEKGDLSSESTVSRIRTEHFPLTLESARPSHTSQYLCASSASQGVGYNEQFFGPGTRLTVL.

This chain links TRBV30 with TRBJ1-2, with D unclear. The V end was cut by 2 bases, the J end by 2 bases, with 15 bases between. CDR1 is GTSNPN, CDR2 SVGIG, per germline (reference sequence). The CDR3 contains 15 residues. CDR3 in amino acids: CAWSFGVAGNYGYTF. The DNA of the CDR3 is TGTGCCTGGAGTTTTGGGGTAGCGGGGAACTATGGCTACACCTTC. Full variable domain (outside the CDR3, taken from reference TRBV30 and TRBJ1-2): SQTIHQWPATLVQPVGSPLSLECTVEGTSNPNLYWYRQAAGRGLQLLFYSVGIGQISSEVPQNLSASRPQDRQFILSSKKLLLSDSGFYLCAWSFGVAGNYGYTFGSGTRLTVV.

The chain's CDR3 is CASSQPTSGRDHEQFF. CDR3 DNA sequence: TGCGCCAGCAGCCAACCGACTAGCGGGAGGGACCATGAGCAGTTCTTC. The rearrangement links TRBV4-1 to TRBJ2-1; TRBD2 matches at 14 bases. V gave up 2 bases and J gave up 8 bases; unmatched junction bases: 5. Germline CDR1 is MGHRA and CDR2 is YSYEKL. This CDR3 comprises 16 residues.